These T cell receptor beta chains were read from a single sample in a study of blood T cell repertoires in COVID-19. This table comes from immunoSEQ multiplex PCR, and its TCRdb copy is limited to in-frame clones, with some not included. The sample lists 170,000 or so clones, 90% to 95% occurring once. The sequenced sample was peripheral blood. These receptors came from a man aged 50-59 years with acute or convalescent COVID-19. Both conserved end residues are part of each CDR3. Fields, in order: V gene, CDR3 protein.

TRBV19,CASGGQGKNIQYF
TRBV20-1,CSASPRRGAQYF
TRBV7-3,CASSGGGGEITGELFF
TRBV5-1,CASSGDYRGEAFF
TRBV18,CASSRPTGPNNYGYTF
TRBV10-1,CASSSQGYGELFF
TRBV10-3,CATADREGTEAFF
TRBV7-9,CASSSRVNTGELFF
TRBV5-1,CATGPGQGSSYEQYF
TRBV5-1,CASSLGSGVKETQYF
TRBV25-1,CASSPPRGSQETQYF
TRBV27,CASSKQTNTEAFF
TRBV24-1,CATRDRGSTEAFF
TRBV7-9,CASTGATGNTEAFF
TRBV4-1,CASSLRSGGTNEKLFF
TRBV27,CASSLSTLSTGENTEAFF
TRBV7-8,CASSLAGGRPSGANVLTF
TRBV7-7,CASSPRTSPNEQFF
TRBV7-6,CASSSYPGQTSIYTF
TRBV27,CASSSRTGGLVVDQPQHF
TRBV24-1,CATSDPGLAGTGELFF
TRBV7-9,CASSLTGNQPQHF
TRBV4-2,CASSQDPRLSNQPQHF
TRBV28,CASSFLNTEAFF
TRBV4-3,CASSQEWDRPVGYGYTF
TRBV28,CAIKSWTVLNTEAFF
TRBV27,CASSPGQNSQPQHF
TRBV29-1,CSAQLNTEAFF
TRBV5-4,CASSLAGAGDTQYF
TRBV5-4,CASSLAAGSLTDTQYF
TRBV7-6,CASSANSGLAGGYKQEQYF
TRBV6-5,CASSPQVSNQPQHF
TRBV7-2,CASSLDGNEKLFF
TRBV30,CAWSGGPYSGFF
TRBV4-1,CASSQVSRTSGYNEQFF
TRBV6-5,CASSRGLAEINEQFF
TRBV27,CASSFSYRLEKLFF
TRBV5-5,CASSPGQGFQPQHF
TRBV9,CASSGKTSGRYSEQFF
TRBV19,CASSWATGLNQPQHF
TRBV4-1,CASSQGTGEPNTEAFF
TRBV11-2,CASSNPGQGVRDGYTF
TRBV4-2,CASSQTMDSMNEQFF
TRBV27,CASSLYDPNRPSSYNEQFF